This TCR beta chain derives from a study of cytomegalovirus exposure and HLA in healthy donors. Regarding the study as a whole: Earlier analysis looked at TCR beta V segments, and most were productive about 90% or about 30% of the time. Researchers reported that a few CMV-associated chains were confirmed in vitro as CMV antigen-specific. A further, later analysis showed that HLA-associated TCR beta chains (compared with equally common others) were more clonally expanded. Some V segments could not be told apart, so they were left out, TRBV6-2 and TRBV6-3 among them.

Researchers ran the PCR with 60 Vbeta and 13 Jbeta primers. The assay was immunoSEQ multiplex PCR, and TCRdb's table has in-frame clones only and misses some. The top ten clones hold 0.9% to 1.1% of a sample with approximately 150,000 clones, roughly four fifths of them seen once. V lost 1 base, J lost 3 bases, and 0 bases stayed unmatched. The CDR3 is made up of 14 amino acids. Germline CDR1 is MNHNS and CDR2 is SASEGT. On this clone itself: Its antigen is not known.

The sequencing input was PBMCs. This chain joins TRBV6-1 and TRBJ2-1, with 7 bases that match TRBD1. This TCR derives from a woman aged 40 to 50 in good health and CMV-seronegative. In DNA form, the CDR3 reads TGTGCCAGCAGTGAAGGGACAGGCTACAATGAGCAGTTCTTC. This gives the protein CASSEGTGYNEQFF.